What follows are 20 T cell receptor beta chains derived from one specimen sequenced in a study of blood T cells in healthy people across ages. A sample-barcoded 5' primer and a J-beta primer mix were used in a second PCR of about 7 to 12 cycles. TCRdb reprocessed the 5' RACE reads via MiXCR and lists one record per CDR3 protein. The data contain 1.4 million or so distinct CDR3 sequences, 42% of them singletons. The sequencing sample was made of blood. The receptor set was obtained from a woman aged 18-29 years in good health.

The genes are TRBV2 and TRBJ2-6, with D unclear. This CDR3 has 17 residues. Germline V gene lookup returns CDR1 SNHLY and CDR2 FYNNEI. With 6 bases removed from V and 2 bases from J, the gap between germline ends came to 17 bases. CDR3 nucleotides: TGTGCCAGCAGCCGCGTACGTCCGGCGACTGGGGCCAACGTCCTGACTTTC. Translating it yields CASSRVRPATGANVLTF.

The V call is TRBV7-2, the J call TRBJ1-3, with D unresolved. V was trimmed by 0 bases and J by 6 bases, leaving 3 bases between them. The CDR3 has 12 amino acids. Germline CDR1 is SGHTA and CDR2 is FQGNSA. The CDR3 loop reads CASSLASNTIYF. CDR3 nucleotide sequence: TGTGCCAGCAGCTTAGCATCAAACACCATATATTTT.

The genes are TRBV2 and TRBJ2-3; D ambiguous. The V and J ends lost 2 bases and 4 bases respectively, with 7 bases between them. This CDR3 spans 13 amino acids. Germline V lookup: CDR1 SNHLY, CDR2 FYNNEI. The CDR3 loop is CASSERQADTQYF. The CDR3 nucleotides are TGTGCCAGCAGTGAAAGGCAGGCAGATACGCAGTATTTT.

The genes are TRBV3-1 and TRBJ1-2; D not certain. The CDR3 sequence is 17 residues long. The germline V gene has CDR1 LGHDT and CDR2 YNNKEL (reference sequence). V lost 0 bases to trimming and J lost 5 bases, with 19 bases between them. The DNA for the CDR3 is TGTGCCAGCAGCCAAGAGGGTTTTTACAGAGGTCGGTATGGCTACACCTTC. This codes for CASSQEGFYRGRYGYTF.

This clonotype has just a few counts. V gene TRBV9 combines with J gene TRBJ2-4; no firm D call. The DNA matches TRBJ2-7 better at its end, which makes the J call doubtful. The CDR3 sequence is 14 residues long. CDR1 and CDR2 from the germline V gene are SGDLS and YYNGEE. CDR3 bases: TGTGCCAGCACTCCGGGCGCGACCCATTACGAGCAGTACTTC. Its translation: CASTPGATHYEQYF.

This clonotype was seen many times. The junction departs from germline at one end; a sequencing error may be responsible. The CDR3 coding sequence is TGTGCCAGCAGCCAGATCGGTAACGAGCAGTACTTC. Residues: CASSQIGNEQYF. The chain has TRBV4-1 and TRBJ2-7, with unresolved D. This CDR3 contains 12 residues. Germline CDR1 MGHRA, CDR2 YSYEKL.

This clonotype has only a few counts. V is TRBV3-1 and J is TRBJ1-1; D gene ambiguous. V was cut by 1 base and J by 5 bases, with 17 bases left in between. CDR3 size: 16 residues. Germline V lookup: CDR1 LGHDT, CDR2 YNNKEL (reference sequence). The CDR3 region has the DNA TGTGCCAGCAGCCAAGGGGGAGACACTGGTCGGACTGAAGCTTTCTTT. It yields the protein CASSQGGDTGRTEAFF.

This chain joins TRBV20-1 and TRBJ1-4; D is possibly TRBD1 (6 bases). The V end was cut by 6 bases, the J end by 6 bases, with 11 bases between. Germline loops: CDR1 DFQATT, CDR2 SNEGSKA (reference sequence). This CDR3 is built from 12 residues. In DNA, the CDR3 is TGCAGTGCCCAAAGGGGGGATGAAAAACTGTTTTTT. It specifies CSAQRGDEKLFF.

In its sample, this clonotype was seen a few times. This chain joins TRBV6-2 or TRBV6-3 and TRBJ2-1, with 7 bases fitting TRBD1. This CDR3 has 18 amino acids. CDR1 and CDR2 from the germline V gene are MNHEY and SVGEGT. The junction had 14 bases not matched to a gene; V was cut back by 0 bases and J by 6 bases. The DNA for the CDR3 is TGTGCCAGCAGTTACTCCCCCGAGGACAGGATCCTTCGCAATGAGCAGTTCTTC. It codes for CASSYSPEDRILRNEQFF.

V and J are TRBV30 and TRBJ2-2, with 8 bases lining up with TRBD1. Looked up from germline, CDR1 is GTSNPN and CDR2 is SVGIG (reference sequence). V gave up 3 bases and J gave up 6 bases; unmatched junction bases: 3. This CDR3 is 13 amino acids long. Here the CDR3 reads CAWRDREAGELFF. CDR3 DNA: TGTGCCTGGAGGGACAGGGAAGCCGGGGAGCTGTTTTTT.

V gene TRBV6-5 combines with J gene TRBJ2-5; 8 bases are shared with TRBD2. V lost 2 bases and J lost 5; bases outside the gene matches: 4. Germline V gene data show CDR1 as MNHEY and CDR2 as SVGAGI. The CDR3 runs 14 residues. The CDR3 coding sequence is TGTGCCAGCAGTTACCAGATAGCGGGGGAGACCCAGTACTTC. This translates into CASSYQIAGETQYF.

The genes are TRBV7-2 and TRBJ1-5; D call uncertain. Germline values: CDR1 SGHTA, CDR2 FQGNSA. The CDR3 runs 16 residues. V shed 5 bases and J shed 2 bases, with 16 bases lying between them. The CDR3 is CASSLDGPYRNQPQHF. CDR3 nucleotides: TGTGCCAGCAGCCTAGACGGTCCCTATCGCAATCAGCCCCAGCATTTT.

This clonotype showed up many times. V and J are TRBV5-1 and TRBJ2-7, with D possibly matching TRBD2 (6 bases). Germline V lookup: CDR1 SGHRS, CDR2 YFSETQ. Trimming removed 2 bases from V and 2 bases from J, with 11 bases in between. The CDR3 sequence is 14 residues long. The CDR3 region has the DNA TGCGCCAGCAGCTTCGGGGGAGGTCCCTACGAGCAGTACTTC. Its translation: CASSFGGGPYEQYF. Together with reference TRBV5-1 and TRBJ2-7, the CDR3 gives the full variable domain: KAGVTQTPRYLIKTRGQQVTLSCSPISGHRSVSWYQQTPGQGLQFLFEYFSETQRNKGNFPGRFSGRQFSNSRSEMNVSTLELGDSALYLCASSFGGGPYEQYFGPGTRLTVT.

Worth noting for this clonotype: The junction does not match germline at one end; this may be a read error. The chain combines TRBV12-3 or TRBV12-4 with TRBJ1-1, with TRBD1 matching 8 bases. There are 15 residues in the CDR3. CDR3 DNA: TGTGCCAGCAGACCGACAGGGGCCGCGGGTCCTGAAGCTTTTTTT. As protein: CASRPTGAAGPEAFF.

This chain connects TRBV7-2 to TRBJ2-3, with 8 bases matching TRBD1. Germline V gene data show CDR1 as SGHTA and CDR2 as FQGNSA. This CDR3 is built from 15 residues. V gave up 5 bases and J gave up 1 base; unmatched junction bases: 5. The CDR3 nucleotides read TGTGCCAGCAGCATGACAGGGGTTGGCACAGATACGCAGTATTTT. It translates to CASSMTGVGTDTQYF.

J is TRBJ2-5 and V is TRBV28; 7 bases map to TRBD2. CDR1 MDHEN and CDR2 SYDVKM come from the germline V gene. The CDR3 totals 15 residues. Germline trimming cut 5 bases from V and 11 bases from J; bases unmatched to any gene: 17. The CDR3 spells CASSPFGGGMNEQYF. As DNA, the CDR3 is TGTGCCAGCAGTCCCTTCGGGGGAGGGATGAATGAGCAGTACTTC.

The genes are TRBV4-3 and TRBJ1-4; D unresolved. Germline V gene data show CDR1 as LGHNA and CDR2 as YSLEER. The CDR3 has 15 amino acids. Trimming shortened V by 1 base and J by 4 bases, and 10 bases separated the two germline ends. The CDR3 loop reads CASSQVVQVNEKLFF. The CDR3 DNA follows: TGCGCCAGCAGCCAAGTAGTCCAGGTTAATGAAAAACTGTTTTTT.

J is TRBJ2-1 and V is TRBV20-1, with 9 bases matching TRBD2. The CDR3 is 16 amino acids. The germline V gene has CDR1 DFQATT and CDR2 SNEGSKA (reference sequence). The junction had 6 bases not matched to a gene; V was cut back by 0 bases and J by 3 bases. The CDR3 DNA sequence: TGCAGTGCTAGAGATGTTAGAGCGGGGGGCTACAATGAGCAGTTCTTC. Translating gives CSARDVRAGGYNEQFF.

This clonotype showed up just a few times. CDR3 DNA sequence: TGCGCCAGCAGCTCAACCGGGGTTCGGAATGGCTACACCTTC. This sequence encodes CASSSTGVRNGYTF. This sequence joins TRBV5-1 and TRBJ1-2; D uncertain. Germline V CDR1 and CDR2: SGHRS, YFSETQ. The CDR3 extends over 14 amino acids. The germline V and J ends were trimmed by 3 bases and 6 bases, with 15 bases remaining between them.

V and J are TRBV7-9 and TRBJ2-3, with 7 bases identical to TRBD2. The V segment lost 5 bases and the J segment 4 bases; nucleotides outside the gene matches: 6. Germline values: CDR1 SEHNR, CDR2 FQNEAQ (reference sequence). This CDR3 is 14 amino acids long. CDR3 bases: TGTGCCAGCAGCGTAGGACTAGGAGCAGATACGCAGTATTTT. Translating gives CASSVGLGADTQYF.